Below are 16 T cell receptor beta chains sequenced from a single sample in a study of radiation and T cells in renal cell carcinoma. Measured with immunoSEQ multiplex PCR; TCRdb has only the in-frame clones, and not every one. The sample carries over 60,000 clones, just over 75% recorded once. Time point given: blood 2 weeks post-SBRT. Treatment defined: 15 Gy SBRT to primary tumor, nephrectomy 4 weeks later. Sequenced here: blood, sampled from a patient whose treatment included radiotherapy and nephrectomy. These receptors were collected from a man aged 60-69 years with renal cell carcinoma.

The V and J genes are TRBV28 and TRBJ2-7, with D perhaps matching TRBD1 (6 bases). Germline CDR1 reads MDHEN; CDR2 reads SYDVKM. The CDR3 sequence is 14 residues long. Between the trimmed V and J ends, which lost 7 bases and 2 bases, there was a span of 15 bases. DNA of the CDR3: TGTGCCAGCACCTCAGACAGGATGCCCTACGAGCAGTACGTC. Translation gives CASTSDRMPYEQYV.

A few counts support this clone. CDR3 nucleotide sequence: TGCGCCAGCAGCTTGGCGGGACAGGGCACTGAAGCTTTCTTT. This gives the protein CASSLAGQGTEAFF. The chain employs TRBV5-1 and TRBJ1-1, with TRBD1 matching 9 bases. Germline lookup yields CDR1 SGHRS and CDR2 YFSETQ. J lost 4 bases, V lost 0 bases, and 1 base had no gene match. The CDR3 runs to 14 residues.

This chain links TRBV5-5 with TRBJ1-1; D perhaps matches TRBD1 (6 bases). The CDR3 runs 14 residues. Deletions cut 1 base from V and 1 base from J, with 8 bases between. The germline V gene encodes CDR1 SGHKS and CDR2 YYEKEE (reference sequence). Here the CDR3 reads CASSLTGKNTEAFF. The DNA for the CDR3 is TGTGCCAGCAGCTTGACAGGGAAGAACACTGAAGCTTTCTTT.

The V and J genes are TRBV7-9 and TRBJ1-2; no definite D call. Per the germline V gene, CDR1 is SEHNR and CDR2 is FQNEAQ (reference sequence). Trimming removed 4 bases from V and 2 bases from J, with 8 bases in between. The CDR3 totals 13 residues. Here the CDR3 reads CASSSGSNYGYTF. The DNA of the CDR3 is TGTGCCAGCAGCTCCGGGTCGAACTATGGCTACACCTTC. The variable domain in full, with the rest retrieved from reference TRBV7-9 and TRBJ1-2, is DTGVSQNPRHKITKRGQNVTFRCDPISEHNRLYWYRQTLGQGPEFLTYFQNEAQLEKSRLLSDRFSAERPKGSFSTLEIQRTEQGDSAMYLCASSSGSNYGYTFGSGTRLTVV.

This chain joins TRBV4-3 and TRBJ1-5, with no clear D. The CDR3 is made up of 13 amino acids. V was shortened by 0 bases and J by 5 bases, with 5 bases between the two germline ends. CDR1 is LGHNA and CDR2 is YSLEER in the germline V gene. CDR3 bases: TGCGCCAGCAGCCAAGATGGAGATCAGCCCCAGCATTTT. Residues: CASSQDGDQPQHF.

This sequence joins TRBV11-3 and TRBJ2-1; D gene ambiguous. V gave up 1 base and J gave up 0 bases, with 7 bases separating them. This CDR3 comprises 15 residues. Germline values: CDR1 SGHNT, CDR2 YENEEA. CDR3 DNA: TGTGCCAGCAGCTTAGGTACGAGCTCCTACAATGAGCAGTTCTTC. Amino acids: CASSLGTSSYNEQFF.

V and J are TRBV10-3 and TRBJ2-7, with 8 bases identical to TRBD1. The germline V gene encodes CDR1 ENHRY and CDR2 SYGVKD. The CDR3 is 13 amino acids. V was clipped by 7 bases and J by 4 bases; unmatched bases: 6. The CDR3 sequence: CAINGQGAYEQYF. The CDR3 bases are TGTGCCATCAACGGACAGGGAGCGTACGAGCAGTACTTC.

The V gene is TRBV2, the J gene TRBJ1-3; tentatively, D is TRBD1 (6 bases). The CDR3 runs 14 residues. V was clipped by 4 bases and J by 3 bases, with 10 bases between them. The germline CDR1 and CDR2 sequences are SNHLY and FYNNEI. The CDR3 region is CASSVSGVGNTIYF. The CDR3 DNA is TGTGCCAGCAGTGTTTCAGGGGTTGGAAACACCATATATTTT.

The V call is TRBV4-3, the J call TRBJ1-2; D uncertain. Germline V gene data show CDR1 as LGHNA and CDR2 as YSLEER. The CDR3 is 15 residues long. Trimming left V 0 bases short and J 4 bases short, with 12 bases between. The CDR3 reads CASSQDRSQLYGYTF. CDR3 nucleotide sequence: TGCGCCAGCAGCCAAGATCGCAGTCAGCTCTATGGCTACACCTTC.

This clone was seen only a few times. As DNA, the CDR3 is TGTGCCAGCAGCTTAAATTCAGGGATTAAAGATGGCTACACCTTC. Residues: CASSLNSGIKDGYTF. This chain uses TRBV7-2 with TRBJ1-2, with D perhaps TRBD1 (5 bases). Germline loops: CDR1 SGHTA, CDR2 FQGNSA. V was shortened by 2 bases and J by 6 bases, with 16 bases between the two germline ends. The CDR3 covers 15 residues. Full variable domain (missing parts from reference TRBV7-2 and TRBJ1-2): GAGVSQSPSNKVTEKGKDVELRCDPISGHTALYWYRQSLGQGLEFLIYFQGNSAPDKSGLPSDRFSAERTGGSVSTLTIQRTQQEDSAVYLCASSLNSGIKDGYTFGSGTRLTVV.

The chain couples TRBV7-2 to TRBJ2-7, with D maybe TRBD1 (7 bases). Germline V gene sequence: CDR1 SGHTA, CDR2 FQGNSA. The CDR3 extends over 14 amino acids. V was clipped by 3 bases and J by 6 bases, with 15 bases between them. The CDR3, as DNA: TGTGCCAGCAGCTTGAACAGGGGAGGAGGCGAGCAGTACTTC. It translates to CASSLNRGGGEQYF.

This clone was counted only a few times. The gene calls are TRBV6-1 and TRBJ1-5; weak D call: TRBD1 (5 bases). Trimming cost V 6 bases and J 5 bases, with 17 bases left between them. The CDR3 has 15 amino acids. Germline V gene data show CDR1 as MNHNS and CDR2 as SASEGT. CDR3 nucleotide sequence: TGTGCCAGCAGATACACCCTGGCGGGGGATCAGCCCCAGCATTTT. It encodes CASRYTLAGDQPQHF.

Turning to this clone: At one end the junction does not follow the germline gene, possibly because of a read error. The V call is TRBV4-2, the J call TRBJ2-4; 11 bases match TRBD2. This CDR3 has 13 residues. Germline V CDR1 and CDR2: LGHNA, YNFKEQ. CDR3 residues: CASSQELAGVAIF. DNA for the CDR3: TGTGCCAGCAGCCAAGAACTAGCGGGAGTTGCAATCTTC.

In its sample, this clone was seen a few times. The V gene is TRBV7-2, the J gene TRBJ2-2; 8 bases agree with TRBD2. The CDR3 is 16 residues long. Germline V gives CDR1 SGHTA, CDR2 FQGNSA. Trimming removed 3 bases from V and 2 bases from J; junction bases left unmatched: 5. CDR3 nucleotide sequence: TGTGCCAGCAGCTTCAAGGGACTAGTAAACACCGGGGAGCTGTTTTTT. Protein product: CASSFKGLVNTGELFF.

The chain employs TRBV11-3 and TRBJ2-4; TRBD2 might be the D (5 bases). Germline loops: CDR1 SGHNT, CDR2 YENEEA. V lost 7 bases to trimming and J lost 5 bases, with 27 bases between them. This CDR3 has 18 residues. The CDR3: CASTAGLGSGSSENIQYF. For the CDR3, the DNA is TGTGCCAGCACCGCCGGGCTGGGTAGTGGGAGCTCGGAAAACATTCAGTACTTC.

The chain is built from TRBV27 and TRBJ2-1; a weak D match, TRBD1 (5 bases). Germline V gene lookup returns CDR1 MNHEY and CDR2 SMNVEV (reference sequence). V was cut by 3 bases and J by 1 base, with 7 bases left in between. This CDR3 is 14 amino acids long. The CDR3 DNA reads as TGTGCCAGCAGTTTGACAGAATCCTACAATGAGCAGTTCTTC. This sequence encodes CASSLTESYNEQFF.